This TCR beta chain was recovered during a study of blood T cell repertoires in COVID-19. The overall study: COVID-19 samples from acute and convalescent phases originated in the United States, Italy and Spain. Sample material is recorded as cDNA or gDNA derived from T cells, B-cell-depleted T cells, or PBMCs.

Under the authors' procedure: Amplification of reference gene primers was used by the study to estimate nucleated cell counts. Sequencing used immunoSEQ multiplex PCR; TCRdb keeps in-frame clones, though not all of them. D and trimming come from the DNA, and the V and J calls and clone size come from that table. Of 250,000 to 300,000 clones listed, more than 75% are singletons. The CDR3 has 13 amino acids. Germline lookup yields CDR1 SGHDT and CDR2 YYEEEE. Trimming left V 0 bases short and J 7 bases short, with 8 bases between. The rearrangement joins TRBV5-6 to TRBJ1-5, with D perhaps TRBD1 (6 bases). Input material: peripheral blood. The receptor was derived from a woman between 40 and 55 years old who had recovered from COVID-19. In nucleotides, the CDR3 is TGTGCCAGCAGCTTGGCAGGGGACCAGCCCCAGCATTTT. Amino acids: CASSLAGDQPQHF.